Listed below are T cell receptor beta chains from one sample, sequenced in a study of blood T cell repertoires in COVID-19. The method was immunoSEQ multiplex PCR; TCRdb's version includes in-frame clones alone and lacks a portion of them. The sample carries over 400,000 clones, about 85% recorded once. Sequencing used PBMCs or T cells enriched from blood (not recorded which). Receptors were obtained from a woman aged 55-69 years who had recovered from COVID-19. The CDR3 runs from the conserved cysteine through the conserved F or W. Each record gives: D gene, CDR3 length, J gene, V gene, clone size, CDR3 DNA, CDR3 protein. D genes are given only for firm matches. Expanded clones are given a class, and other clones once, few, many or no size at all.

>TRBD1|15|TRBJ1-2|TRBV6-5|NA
TGTGCCAGCAGACCGACAGGGGGCTCCAACTATGGCTACACCTTC
CASRPTGGSNYGYTF
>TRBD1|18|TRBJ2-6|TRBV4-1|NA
TGCGCCAGCAGCCACCCTGGACAGGCAATCTCTGGGGCCAACGTCCTGACTTTC
CASSHPGQAISGANVLTF
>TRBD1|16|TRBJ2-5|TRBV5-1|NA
TGCGCCAGCAGCTTTGGACAGGGCGTGCATGGGGAGACCCAGTACTTC
CASSFGQGVHGETQYF
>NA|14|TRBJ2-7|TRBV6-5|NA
TGTGCCAGCAGGGAGCGGACCCAAAGGGTCGAGCAGTACTTC
CASRERTQRVEQYF
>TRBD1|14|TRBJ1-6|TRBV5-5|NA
TGTGCCAGCAGCCTGGACAGGGTGAGTTCACCCCTCCACTTT
CASSLDRVSSPLHF
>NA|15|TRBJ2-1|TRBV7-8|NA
TGTGCCAGCAGCTTAAAACAGGCCTCCTACAATGAGCAGTTCTTC
CASSLKQASYNEQFF
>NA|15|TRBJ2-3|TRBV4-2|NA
TGTGCCAGCAGCCAAGTGGTCGGGGGCACAGATACGCAGTATTTT
CASSQVVGGTDTQYF
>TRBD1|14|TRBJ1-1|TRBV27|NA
TGTGCCAGCAGTCCGACCCGGACAGGGACTGAAGCTTTCTTT
CASSPTRTGTEAFF
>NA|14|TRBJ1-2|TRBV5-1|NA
TGCGCCAGCAGCTTGGACCCAGATTACTATGGCTACACCTTC
CASSLDPDYYGYTF
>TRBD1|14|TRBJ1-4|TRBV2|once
TGTGCCAGCAAAGCACAGGGGACTAGGGAAAAACTGTTTTTT
CASKAQGTREKLFF